These 6 T cell receptor beta chains originate from one sample sequenced in a study of blood T cell repertoires in COVID-19. Profiling relied on immunoSEQ multiplex PCR, and the TCRdb table lists in-frame clones only, not all of them. Of some 120,000 clones in the sample, 87% were seen once. Sample: peripheral blood. Receptors originate from an older woman with acute or convalescent COVID-19.

This clone was observed a few times. J is TRBJ2-5 and V is TRBV6-2 or TRBV6-3, with 9 bases identical to TRBD2. The length of the CDR3 is 17 residues. Germline trimming cut 0 bases from V and 4 bases from J; bases unmatched to any gene: 9. Germline lookup yields CDR1 MNHEY and CDR2 SVGEGT. In DNA form, the CDR3 reads TGTGCCAGCAGTTACTCCGTTGGTTGGACTAGCGTAGAGACCCAGTACTTC. This translates into CASSYSVGWTSVETQYF.

The chain employs TRBV19 and TRBJ1-4; D remains ambiguous. The CDR3 is made up of 14 amino acids. Germline assignment: CDR1 LNHDA and CDR2 SQIVND (reference sequence). V lost 8 bases and J 7 bases, leaving 17 bases between the germline ends. Here the CDR3 DNA reads TGTGCCAGTCGGATGGGCACGCTGAGTGAAAAACTGTTTTTT. Its protein product is CASRMGTLSEKLFF.

This chain joins TRBV19 and TRBJ1-5; TRBD1 is a possible D gene (6 bases). Looked up from germline, CDR1 is LNHDA and CDR2 is SQIVND (reference sequence). V lost 3 bases and J 10 bases, leaving 25 bases between the germline ends. The CDR3 extends over 17 amino acids. The CDR3 DNA reads as TGTGCCAGTAGTATTCCCCCGACAGGCGCCCAGATAGTACCCCAGCATTTT. Translation: CASSIPPTGAQIVPQHF.

This sequence joins TRBV18 and TRBJ2-1, with D possibly matching TRBD2 (7 bases). The germline V gene encodes CDR1 KGHSH and CDR2 LQKENI. The ends were cut back, 1 base at V and 6 bases at J, with 16 bases in the middle. The CDR3 is 16 amino acids. The CDR3 sequence: CASSPLLGGGGNEQFF. Here the CDR3 DNA reads TGTGCCAGCTCACCACTCCTCGGGGGAGGGGGCAATGAGCAGTTCTTC.

This chain joins TRBV11-2 and TRBJ1-5; possible D gene TRBD1, 5 bases. V shed 5 bases and J shed 1 base, with 15 bases lying between them. CDR3 size: 16 residues. The germline V gene has CDR1 SGHAT and CDR2 FQNNGV. CDR3 amino acids: CASSPRGRSSNQPQHF. DNA for the CDR3: TGTGCCAGCAGCCCTCGGGGGAGGTCGAGCAATCAGCCCCAGCATTTT.

The gene calls are TRBV27 and TRBJ2-7; TRBD2 agrees at 8 bases. Trimming took 2 bases from V and 6 from J; bases not matched to a gene: 9. CDR3 length: 15 residues. The germline CDR1 and CDR2 sequences are MNHEY and SMNVEV (reference sequence). CDR3 nucleotide sequence: TGTGCCAGCAGTTTAAGACTAGCGCGAGGAAGCGAGCAGTACTTC. It yields the protein CASSLRLARGSEQYF.